The text below deals with one T cell receptor beta chain. This specimen belongs to a study of blood T cell repertoires in COVID-19. About the study: Acute and convalescent COVID-19 specimens originated in the United States, Italy and Spain. T cells, B-cell-depleted T cells, or PBMCs supplied cDNA or gDNA.

Original processing methods: Estimated nucleated cell counts came from reference gene primer amplification. This table comes from immunoSEQ multiplex PCR, and its TCRdb copy is limited to in-frame clones, with some not included. V, J and clone size were drawn from that table, and D and trimming were deduced from the DNA. Of about 190,000 clones detected, 70% to 85% appear once; the ten largest clones hold over 10%. The CDR3 covers 14 residues. V shed 7 bases and J 6 bases; nucleotides not matched to a gene: 10. Germline CDR1 is MDHEN and CDR2 is SYDVKM. The chain recombines TRBV28 with TRBJ2-7; TRBD1 matches at 9 bases. The material sequenced was peripheral blood. The origin of this receptor is a woman aged 45-65 years with acute or convalescent COVID-19. CDR3 protein: CASKVTGTGSEQYF. The CDR3 nucleotides are TGTGCCAGCAAGGTTACCGGGACAGGGAGCGAGCAGTACTTC.